This is a list of T cell receptor beta chains from one sample in a study of blood T cell repertoires in COVID-19. Sequencing was performed with immunoSEQ multiplex PCR; in TCRdb, only in-frame clones are kept and a portion is missing. The repertoire holds approximately 150,000 clones, with more than 75% as singletons. Sequencing used peripheral blood. Receptors were obtained from a man between 60 and 70 years old with acute or convalescent COVID-19. The CDR3 runs from the conserved cysteine through the conserved F or W. D genes are given only for firm matches. Some rows have no size entry. The others give once, few or many, or a class for an expanded clone.

J gene,D gene,clone size,V gene,CDR3 protein,CDR3 DNA
TRBJ1-6,-,-,TRBV11-2,CASTSDRNSPLHF,TGTGCCAGCACCTCGGACAGAAATTCACCCCTCCACTTT
TRBJ2-3,-,-,TRBV2,CASSVVQGVQYF,TGTGCCAGCAGTGTGGTTCAAGGAGTGCAGTATTTT
TRBJ1-3,-,few,TRBV10-3,CAISGGSTGGNTIYF,TGTGCCATCAGTGGCGGCTCAACGGGTGGAAACACCATATATTTT
TRBJ2-3,-,-,TRBV6-5,CASSYSIGENSDTQYF,TGTGCCAGCAGTTACTCGATCGGGGAGAACTCCGATACGCAGTATTTT
TRBJ2-7,TRBD2,-,TRBV5-1,CASSGLADSYEQYF,TGCGCCAGCAGTGGACTAGCGGATTCCTACGAGCAGTACTTC
TRBJ2-7,-,-,TRBV3-1/TRBV3-2,CASSQDWGAYEQYF,TGTGCCAGCAGCCAAGATTGGGGAGCCTACGAGCAGTACTTC
TRBJ2-2,TRBD1,-,TRBV7-8,CASSLRDRGLAGELFF,TGTGCCAGCTCTCTTCGCGACAGGGGGTTGGCCGGGGAGCTGTTTTTT
TRBJ1-6,-,few,TRBV10-1,CASSESGEDSPLHF,TGCGCCAGCAGTGAGTCAGGGGAGGATTCACCCCTCCACTTT
TRBJ2-2,TRBD2,-,TRBV19,CASSKPRGGSGKNTGELFF,TGTGCCAGTAGTAAACCCCGGGGGGGTAGCGGGAAGAACACCGGGGAGCTGTTTTTT
TRBJ2-1,TRBD2,once,TRBV6-5,CASRLAGVNEQFF,TGTGCCAGCAGACTAGCGGGAGTTAATGAGCAGTTCTTC